The 28 T cell receptor beta chains below all came from one sample that was sequenced in a study of T cell responses to AZD1222 COVID-19 vaccine. TCRdb's copy holds only in-frame clones and misses some; the assay was immunoSEQ multiplex PCR. The data hold about 48,000 clones, with 65% to 90% observed a single time. This specimen was peripheral blood, taken 28 days after the second AZD1222 dose. Receptors originate from an adult who received the AZD1222 COVID-19 vaccine.

The rearrangement joins TRBV7-8 to TRBJ1-4; D possibly corresponds to TRBD1 (5 bases). The CDR3 covers 18 residues. Germline CDR1 and CDR2: SGHVS and FQNEAQ. The V end lost 4 bases, the J end lost 0 bases, and 18 bases lay between the germline ends. CDR3 in amino acids: CASSSRDSRIPTNEKLFF. CDR3 DNA sequence: TGTGCCAGCAGCTCCCGGGACTCCCGAATTCCAACTAATGAAAAACTGTTTTTT.

The chain carries TRBV7-2 and TRBJ2-5; 11 bases map to TRBD2. The CDR3 has 15 amino acids. With V trimmed by 1 base and J by 2 bases, 0 bases remained unmatched. The V gene's germline CDR1 is SGHTA and CDR2 FQGNSA. The CDR3: CASSLGTSGQETQYF. DNA of the CDR3: TGTGCCAGCAGCTTAGGGACTAGCGGGCAAGAGACCCAGTACTTC.

The CDR3 nucleotides are TGTGCCAGCAGTTACGGGGACAGTAACACTGAAGCTTTCTTT. Its protein product is CASSYGDSNTEAFF. V gene TRBV6-5 combines with J gene TRBJ1-1, with TRBD1 matching over 7 bases. Trimming cost V 2 bases and J 2 bases; bases outside gene matches: 2. The V gene's germline CDR1 is MNHEY and CDR2 SVGAGI. The CDR3 contains 14 residues.

This clone came up once. This chain uses TRBV28 with TRBJ1-2; 9 nucleotides align to TRBD1. Germline V CDR1 and CDR2: MDHEN, SYDVKM. This CDR3 has 14 amino acids. Trimming at V came to 8 bases and at J to 4 bases, leaving 8 bases not matched to a gene. The CDR3 DNA sequence: TGTGCCAGCGGTGAGGGACAGGGCCCCTATGGCTACACCTTC. Translating gives CASGEGQGPYGYTF.

V usage is TRBV4-3 and J usage is TRBJ2-1; 16 nucleotides agree with TRBD2. Germline CDR1 LGHNA, CDR2 YSLEER. This CDR3 has 18 amino acids. The junction had 3 bases not matched to a gene; V was cut back by 1 base and J by 3 bases. The CDR3 sequence is CASSQAGTSGRGYNEQFF. CDR3 sequence (DNA): TGCGCCAGCAGCCAAGCCGGGACTAGCGGGAGGGGCTACAATGAGCAGTTCTTC.

The rearrangement joins TRBV5-8 to TRBJ2-6; 9 nucleotides align to TRBD1. Per the germline V gene, CDR1 is SGHTS and CDR2 is YDEGEE. V trimming: 5 bases; J trimming: 2 bases; junction bases outside the gene matches: 8. CDR3 length: 17 residues. CDR3 loop: CASRPGTGWTGANVLTF. CDR3 bases: TGTGCCAGCAGACCCGGGACAGGGTGGACTGGGGCCAACGTCCTGACTTTC.

This chain connects TRBV27 to TRBJ1-3; D unclear. Germline CDR1 reads MNHEY; CDR2 reads SMNVEV (reference sequence). V lost 2 bases and J lost 0, with 8 bases in between. This CDR3 region has 15 residues. CDR3 residues: CASSLRSTSGNTIYF. The DNA for the CDR3 is TGTGCCAGCAGTTTAAGGTCCACCTCTGGAAACACCATATATTTT.

CDR3 region: CASSPGTLNTEAFF. For the CDR3, the DNA is TGTGCCAGCAGCCCGGGTACGTTGAACACTGAAGCTTTCTTT. This chain connects TRBV7-3 to TRBJ1-1, with D unclear. CDR1 is SGHTA, CDR2 FQGTGA, per germline. V was clipped by 5 bases and J by 0 bases, with 10 bases between them. This CDR3 comprises 14 residues.

This sequence joins TRBV28 and TRBJ1-6; TRBD1 is a possible D gene (6 bases). Germline-derived CDR1 and CDR2 are MDHEN and SYDVKM. The V end lost 0 bases, the J end lost 7 bases, and 7 bases lay between the germline ends. CDR3 length equals 14 residues. The CDR3: CASSLWQGNSPLHF. DNA for the CDR3: TGTGCCAGCAGTTTATGGCAGGGGAATTCACCCCTCCACTTT.

The chain recombines TRBV5-1 with TRBJ2-7; TRBD2 aligns across 12 bases. The length of the CDR3 is 16 residues. CDR1 is SGHRS, CDR2 YFSETQ, per germline. J lost 6 bases, V lost 3 bases, and 10 bases had no gene match. CDR3 loop: CASSYTMTSGGGEQYF. The DNA for the CDR3 is TGCGCCAGCAGCTACACGATGACTAGCGGGGGAGGCGAGCAGTACTTC.

The chain combines TRBV5-6 with TRBJ2-7; D is unclear. The V gene's germline CDR1 is SGHDT and CDR2 YYEEEE. This CDR3 has 13 amino acids. Trimming took 1 base from V and 0 from J, leaving 5 bases between them. The CDR3 spells CASSLSASYEQYF. CDR3 in DNA: TGTGCCAGCAGCTTGTCGGCCTCCTACGAGCAGTACTTC. Drawing the rest from reference TRBV5-6 and TRBJ2-7, the complete variable domain is DAGVTQSPTHLIKTRGQQVTLRCSPKSGHDTVSWYQQALGQGPQFIFQYYEEEERQRGNFPDRFSGHQFPNYSSELNVNALLLGDSALYLCASSLSASYEQYFGPGTRLTVT.

The CDR3 is CATSGQPNTEAFF. The CDR3 DNA follows: TGCGCCACTTCGGGACAGCCGAACACTGAAGCTTTCTTT. The V call is TRBV5-1, the J call TRBJ1-1, with 7 bases lining up with TRBD1. Germline lookup yields CDR1 SGHRS and CDR2 YFSETQ. Unmatched junction bases numbered 6, after V lost 9 bases and J lost 1 base. This CDR3 is 13 amino acids long.

The genes are TRBV12-3 or TRBV12-4 and TRBJ2-7; tentative D call: TRBD1 (6 bases). The CDR3 contains 12 residues. Trimming took off 7 bases at V and 0 bases at J, with 7 bases between the two ends. The CDR3 loop is CASTGDSYEQYF. For the CDR3, the DNA is TGTGCCAGCACAGGGGACTCCTACGAGCAGTACTTC.

This clone was counted a single time. The CDR3 DNA reads TGTGCCTCCCAACCCTCGGCGGGAGGGCAGTACTTC. This gives the protein CASQPSAGGQYF. The V gene is TRBV30, the J gene TRBJ2-7, with 8 bases identical to TRBD2. The CDR3 totals 12 residues. The V gene's germline CDR1 is GTSNPN and CDR2 SVGIG (reference sequence). Trimming took 7 bases from V and 9 from J; bases not matched to a gene: 11.

V gene TRBV5-4 combines with J gene TRBJ2-1, with D maybe TRBD2 (7 bases). Trimming stripped 0 bases from V and 7 bases from J, with 14 bases between. CDR1 and CDR2 from the germline V gene are SGHNT and YYREEE (reference sequence). CDR3 length: 15 residues. In DNA form, the CDR3 reads TGTGCCAGCAGCTTGGGTGGGGGGGCGTTGAATGAGCAGTTCTTC. Encoded protein: CASSLGGGALNEQFF.

The chain has TRBV18 and TRBJ2-7, with D possibly TRBD1 on 6 matching bases. CDR3 size: 15 residues. The V gene's germline CDR1 is KGHSH and CDR2 LQKENI. Trimming shortened V by 2 bases and J by 3 bases, and 14 bases separated the two germline ends. As DNA, the CDR3 is TGTGCCAGCTCACCAGTTACAGGGACCCGCTACGAGCAGTACTTC. Residues: CASSPVTGTRYEQYF. The full variable domain, rest sourced from reference TRBV18 and TRBJ2-7, is NAGVMQNPRHLVRRRGQEARLRCSPMKGHSHVYWYRQLPEEGLKFMVYLQKENIIDESGMPKERFSAEFPKEGPSILRIQQVVRGDSAAYFCASSPVTGTRYEQYFGPGTRLTVT.

This clone was detected once. This chain connects TRBV5-4 to TRBJ2-5; D gene unclear. Deletions cut 0 bases from V and 5 bases from J, with 14 bases between. Germline V gene lookup returns CDR1 SGHNT and CDR2 YYREEE (reference sequence). This CDR3 region has 15 residues. CDR3 sequence reads: CASSLDPNRGETQYF. Written as DNA, the CDR3 is TGTGCCAGCAGCTTGGACCCTAATCGTGGGGAGACCCAGTACTTC.

The chain has TRBV11-3 and TRBJ1-2; 9 bases map to TRBD1. Trimming removed 1 base from V and 4 bases from J; junction bases left unmatched: 10. Germline CDR1 reads SGHNT; CDR2 reads YENEEA. The CDR3 has 17 amino acids. The CDR3 protein is CASSLGYRGLRGYGYTF. The CDR3 nucleotides are TGTGCCAGCAGCTTAGGGTACAGGGGGCTACGAGGCTATGGCTACACCTTC. Full variable domain (outside the CDR3, taken from reference TRBV11-3 and TRBJ1-2): EAGVVQSPRYKIIEKKQPVAFWCNPISGHNTLYWYLQNLGQGPELLIRYENEEAVDDSQLPKDRFSAERLKGVDSTLKIQPAELGDSAVYLCASSLGYRGLRGYGYTFGSGTRLTVV.

The V gene is TRBV7-8, the J gene TRBJ2-1; 9 positions match TRBD1. This CDR3 is 15 amino acids long. CDR1 and CDR2 (germline): SGHVS, FQNEAQ. The ends lost 4 bases at V and 5 bases at J; junction bases unmatched: 6. CDR3 DNA sequence: TGTGCCAGCAGCTCCCGGGACAGGGCTCACAATGAGCAGTTCTTC. The encoded protein is CASSSRDRAHNEQFF.

The chain couples TRBV6-6 to TRBJ1-2; D is uncertain. Germline V gives CDR1 MNHNY, CDR2 SVGAGI (reference sequence). V shed 0 bases and J shed 7 bases, with 12 bases lying between them. The CDR3 is made up of 14 amino acids. CDR3 DNA: TGTGCCAGCAGTTACTCGACCGAGGTCGGTGGCTACACCTTC. Amino acids: CASSYSTEVGGYTF.

The chain links TRBV7-2 to TRBJ1-1; unclear D gene. V lost 5 bases and J 0 bases, leaving 13 bases between the germline ends. Germline assignment: CDR1 SGHTA and CDR2 FQGNSA. This CDR3 region has 15 residues. The CDR3, as DNA: TGTGCCAGCAGCGAACGGCGGATGATGAACACTGAAGCTTTCTTT. Translation: CASSERRMMNTEAFF.

The chain is built from TRBV19 and TRBJ2-1; 9 positions agree with TRBD2. The length of the CDR3 is 14 residues. Trimming at V came to 3 bases and at J to 4 bases, leaving 1 base not matched to a gene. Germline V gene data show CDR1 as LNHDA and CDR2 as SQIVND (reference sequence). CDR3 coding DNA: TGTGCCAGTAGTATCAGCGGGAGGTACAATGAGCAGTTCTTC. Its translation: CASSISGRYNEQFF.

The CDR3 DNA reads TGTGCCAGCAACGCTCGGGGCCTCGGGGGAAAACTGTTTTTT. This gives the protein CASNARGLGGKLFF. V gene TRBV27 combines with J gene TRBJ1-4, with a tentative D call TRBD1 (5 bases). Germline V gene lookup returns CDR1 MNHEY and CDR2 SMNVEV (reference sequence). CDR3 length: 14 amino acids. V dropped 7 bases and J dropped 10 bases, with 19 bases sitting between them.

CDR3 sequence (DNA): TGTGCCACCCGAAATGGACTAGCGGGAGACGAGCAGTACTTC. Its protein product is CATRNGLAGDEQYF. The rearrangement joins TRBV24-1 to TRBJ2-7; TRBD2 agrees at 13 bases. After removal of 9 bases from V and 5 bases from J, the junction contained 6 bases not matched to a gene. The CDR3 loop spans 14 amino acids. The germline V gene has CDR1 KGHDR and CDR2 SFDVKD.

This sequence joins TRBV19 and TRBJ2-3; the D gene could be TRBD1 or TRBD2 (5 bases each). The germline V gene encodes CDR1 LNHDA and CDR2 SQIVND (reference sequence). V was trimmed by 3 bases and J by 0 bases, leaving 10 bases between them. CDR3 size: 15 residues. DNA for the CDR3: TGTGCCAGTAGTATCGGGGCAGGTAGCACAGATACGCAGTATTTT. Amino acid sequence: CASSIGAGSTDTQYF.

The chain uses TRBV5-4 and TRBJ1-5; a weak D match, TRBD1 (6 bases). Between the trimmed V and J ends, which lost 0 bases and 2 bases, there was a span of 6 bases. Germline assignment: CDR1 SGHNT and CDR2 YYREEE (reference sequence). CDR3 length: 14 residues. The CDR3 loop reads CASSLDRGNQPQHF. CDR3 nucleotides: TGTGCCAGCAGCTTGGACAGGGGCAATCAGCCCCAGCATTTT.

This rearrangement joins TRBV7-2 to TRBJ2-7, with 10 positions matching TRBD1. Germline loops: CDR1 SGHTA, CDR2 FQGNSA. CDR3 length: 15 amino acids. The J segment lost 2 bases and the V segment lost 5 bases, leaving 6 bases of the junction unmatched. In DNA, the CDR3 is TGTGCCAGCAGCCCAGCAGGGACAGGGGCCTACGAGCAGTACTTC. Translation gives CASSPAGTGAYEQYF.

The chain combines TRBV5-4 with TRBJ2-2, with TRBD2 identical over 10 bases. Trimming took 1 base from V and 5 from J; bases not matched to a gene: 2. The length of the CDR3 is 15 residues. Germline CDR1 and CDR2: SGHNT and YYREEE (reference sequence). This CDR3 is CASSLPSGGTGELFF. CDR3 in DNA: TGTGCCAGCAGCTTGCCTAGCGGGGGTACCGGGGAGCTGTTTTTT.